This T cell receptor (beta chain) came from a study of blood T cell repertoires in COVID-19. Whole-study context: The United States, Italy and Spain provided the acute and convalescent COVID-19 samples. T cells, B-cell-depleted T cells, or PBMCs provided the cDNA or gDNA that served as material.

Clones were read by immunoSEQ multiplex PCR, and TCRdb kept only the in-frame ones, dropping some. The sample carries under 45,000 clones, around 87% recorded once. This CDR3 region has 17 residues. V shed 5 bases, J shed 0 bases, and the junction held 9 bases outside the gene matches. Per germline, CDR1 KGHDR and CDR2 SFDVKD. The sequence was collected from an elderly man with active COVID-19. Source material: peripheral blood. The chain links TRBV24-1 to TRBJ1-5, with 7 positions matching TRBD1. The CDR3 is CATSASEGAVSNQPQHF. As DNA, the CDR3 is TGTGCCACCAGTGCCTCAGAGGGGGCGGTTAGCAATCAGCCCCAGCATTTT.